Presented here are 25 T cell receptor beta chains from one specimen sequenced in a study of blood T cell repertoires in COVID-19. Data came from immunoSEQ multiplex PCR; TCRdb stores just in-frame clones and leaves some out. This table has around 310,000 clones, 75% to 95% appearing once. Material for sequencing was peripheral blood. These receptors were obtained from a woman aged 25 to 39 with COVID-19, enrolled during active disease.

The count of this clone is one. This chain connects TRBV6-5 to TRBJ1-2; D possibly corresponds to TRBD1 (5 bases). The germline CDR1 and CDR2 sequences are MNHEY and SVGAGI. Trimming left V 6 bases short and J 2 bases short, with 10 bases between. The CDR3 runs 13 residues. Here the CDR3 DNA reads TGTGCCAGCAGAGAGACAGCGAACTATGGCTACACCTTC. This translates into CASRETANYGYTF.

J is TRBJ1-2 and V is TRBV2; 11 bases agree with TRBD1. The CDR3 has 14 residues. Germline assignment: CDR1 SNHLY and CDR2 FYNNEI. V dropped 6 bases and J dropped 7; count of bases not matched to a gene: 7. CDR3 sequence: CASSTGTGGFGYTF. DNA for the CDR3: TGTGCCAGCAGCACCGGGACAGGGGGATTTGGCTACACCTTC.

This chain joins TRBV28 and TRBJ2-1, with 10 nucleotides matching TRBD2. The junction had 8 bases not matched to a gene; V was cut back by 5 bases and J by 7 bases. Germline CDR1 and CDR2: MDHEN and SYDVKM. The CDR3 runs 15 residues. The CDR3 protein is CASSPLAGVGNEQFF. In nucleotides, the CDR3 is TGTGCCAGCAGTCCGCTAGCGGGAGTTGGAAATGAGCAGTTCTTC. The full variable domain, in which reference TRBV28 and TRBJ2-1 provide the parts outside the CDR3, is DVKVTQSSRYLVKRTGEKVFLECVQDMDHENMFWYRQDPGLGLRLIYFSYDVKMKEKGDIPEGYSVSREKKERFSLILESASTNQTSMYLCASSPLAGVGNEQFFGPGTRLTVL.

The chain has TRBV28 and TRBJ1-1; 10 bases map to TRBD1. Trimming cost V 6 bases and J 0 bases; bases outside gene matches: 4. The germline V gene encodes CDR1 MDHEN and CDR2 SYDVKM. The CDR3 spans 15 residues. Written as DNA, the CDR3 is TGTGCCAGCAGAAGACAGGGGGCAATGAACACTGAAGCTTTCTTT. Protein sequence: CASRRQGAMNTEAFF. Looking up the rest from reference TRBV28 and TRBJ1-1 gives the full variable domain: DVKVTQSSRYLVKRTGEKVFLECVQDMDHENMFWYRQDPGLGLRLIYFSYDVKMKEKGDIPEGYSVSREKKERFSLILESASTNQTSMYLCASRRQGAMNTEAFFGQGTRLTVV.

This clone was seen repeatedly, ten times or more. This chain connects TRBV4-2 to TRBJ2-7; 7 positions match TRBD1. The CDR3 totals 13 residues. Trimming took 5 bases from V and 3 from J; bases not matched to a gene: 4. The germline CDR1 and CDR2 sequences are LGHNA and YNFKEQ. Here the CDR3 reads CASSRDRHYEQYF. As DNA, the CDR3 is TGTGCCAGCAGCAGGGACAGACACTACGAGCAGTACTTC.

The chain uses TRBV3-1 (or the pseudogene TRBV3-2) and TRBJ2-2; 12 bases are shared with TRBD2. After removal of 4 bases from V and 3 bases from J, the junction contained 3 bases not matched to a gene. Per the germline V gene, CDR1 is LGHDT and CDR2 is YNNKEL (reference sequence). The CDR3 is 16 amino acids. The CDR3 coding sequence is TGTGCCAGCAGCCCAACTAGCGGGAGGTACACCGGGGAGCTGTTTTTT. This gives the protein CASSPTSGRYTGELFF.

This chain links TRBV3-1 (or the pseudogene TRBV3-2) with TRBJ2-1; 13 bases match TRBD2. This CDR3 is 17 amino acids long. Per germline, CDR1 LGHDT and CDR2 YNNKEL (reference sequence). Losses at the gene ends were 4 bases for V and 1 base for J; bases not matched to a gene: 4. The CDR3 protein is CASSPGTSGASYNEQFF. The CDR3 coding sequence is TGTGCCAGCAGCCCCGGGACTAGCGGGGCATCCTACAATGAGCAGTTCTTC.

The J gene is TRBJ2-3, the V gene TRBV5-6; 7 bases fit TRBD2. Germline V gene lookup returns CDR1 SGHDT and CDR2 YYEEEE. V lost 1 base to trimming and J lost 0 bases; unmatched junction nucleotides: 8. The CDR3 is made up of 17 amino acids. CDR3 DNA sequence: TGTGCCAGCAGCTTGCCGCGGCCTAGCGGCAGCACAGATACGCAGTATTTT. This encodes CASSLPRPSGSTDTQYF.

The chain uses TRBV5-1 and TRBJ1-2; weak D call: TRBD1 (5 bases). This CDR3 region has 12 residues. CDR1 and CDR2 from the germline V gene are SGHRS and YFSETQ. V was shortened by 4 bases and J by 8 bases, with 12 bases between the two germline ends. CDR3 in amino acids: CASSLGPGGYTF. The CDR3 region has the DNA TGCGCCAGCAGCCTGGGACCCGGGGGCTACACCTTC.

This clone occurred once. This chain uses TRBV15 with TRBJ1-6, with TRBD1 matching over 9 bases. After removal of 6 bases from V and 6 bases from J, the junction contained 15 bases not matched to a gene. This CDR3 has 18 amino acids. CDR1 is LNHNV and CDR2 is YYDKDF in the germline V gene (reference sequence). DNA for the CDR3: TGTGCCACCAGGCACACGGAAACAGGGGGCTTTTCTAATTCACCCCTCCACTTT. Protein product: CATRHTETGGFSNSPLHF.

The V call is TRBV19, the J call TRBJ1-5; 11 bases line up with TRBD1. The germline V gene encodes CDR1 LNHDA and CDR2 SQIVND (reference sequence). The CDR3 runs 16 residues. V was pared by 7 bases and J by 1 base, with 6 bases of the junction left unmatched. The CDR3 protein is CASKDRGRTSNQPQHF. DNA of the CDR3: TGTGCCAGTAAGGACAGGGGGCGGACCAGCAATCAGCCCCAGCATTTT.

CDR3 protein: CASSLRRGNTEAFF. The CDR3 nucleotides are TGTGCCAGCAGCTTAAGGCGGGGGAACACTGAAGCTTTCTTT. The chain links TRBV7-3 to TRBJ1-1; D is uncertain. The germline V gene encodes CDR1 SGHTA and CDR2 FQGTGA. This CDR3 has 14 amino acids. V shed 1 base and J shed 1 base, with 7 bases lying between them.

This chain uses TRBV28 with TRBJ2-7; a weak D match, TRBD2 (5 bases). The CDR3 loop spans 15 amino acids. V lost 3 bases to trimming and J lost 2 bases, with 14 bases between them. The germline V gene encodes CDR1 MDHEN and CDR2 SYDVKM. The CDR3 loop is CASSFGGSLTYEQYF. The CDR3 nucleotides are TGTGCCAGCAGTTTTGGTGGGAGCCTCACCTACGAGCAGTACTTC.

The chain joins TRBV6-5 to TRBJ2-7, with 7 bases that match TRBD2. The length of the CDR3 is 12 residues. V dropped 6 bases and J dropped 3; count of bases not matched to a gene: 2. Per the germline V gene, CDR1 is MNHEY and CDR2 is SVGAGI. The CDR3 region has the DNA TGTGCCAGCAGGGGAGGGATCTACGAGCAGTACTTC. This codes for CASRGGIYEQYF.

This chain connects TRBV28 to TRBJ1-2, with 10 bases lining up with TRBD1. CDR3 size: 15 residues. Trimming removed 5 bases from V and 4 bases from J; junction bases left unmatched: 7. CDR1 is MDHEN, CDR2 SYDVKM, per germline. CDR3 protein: CASSPDRGRAYGYTF. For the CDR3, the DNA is TGTGCCAGCAGTCCAGACAGGGGGCGGGCCTATGGCTACACCTTC.

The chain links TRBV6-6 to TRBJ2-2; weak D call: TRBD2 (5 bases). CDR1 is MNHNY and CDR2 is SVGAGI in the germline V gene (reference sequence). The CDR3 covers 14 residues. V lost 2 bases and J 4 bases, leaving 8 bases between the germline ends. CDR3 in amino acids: CASSYSGTTGELFF. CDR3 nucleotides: TGTGCCAGCAGTTACAGCGGTACCACCGGGGAGCTGTTTTTT.

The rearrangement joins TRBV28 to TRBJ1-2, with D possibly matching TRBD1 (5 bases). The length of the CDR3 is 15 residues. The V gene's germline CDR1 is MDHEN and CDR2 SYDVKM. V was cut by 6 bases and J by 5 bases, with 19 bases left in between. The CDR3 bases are TGTGCCAGCAGCATATGGGGGGAGGCTCTATATGGCTACACCTTC. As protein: CASSIWGEALYGYTF.

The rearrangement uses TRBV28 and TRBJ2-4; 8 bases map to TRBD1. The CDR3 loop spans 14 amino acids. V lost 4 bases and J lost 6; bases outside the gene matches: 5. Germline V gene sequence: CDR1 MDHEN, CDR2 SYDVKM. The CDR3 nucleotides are TGTGCCAGCAGTTCACCGGACAGGGCAAACATTCAGTACTTC. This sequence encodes CASSSPDRANIQYF.

The CDR3 nucleotides are TGCGCCAGCAGCGGGGGACTAGCGGCGTACGAGCAGTACTTC. It yields the protein CASSGGLAAYEQYF. The chain combines TRBV5-1 with TRBJ2-7, with 11 bases fitting TRBD2. The length of the CDR3 is 14 residues. J gave up 4 bases and V 4 bases, and 4 bases lay outside the gene matches. Germline V gene data show CDR1 as SGHRS and CDR2 as YFSETQ.

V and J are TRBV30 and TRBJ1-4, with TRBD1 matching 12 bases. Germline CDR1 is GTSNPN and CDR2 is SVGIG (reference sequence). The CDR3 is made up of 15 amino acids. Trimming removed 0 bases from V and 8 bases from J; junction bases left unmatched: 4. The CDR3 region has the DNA TGTGCCTGGAGTGTCCCCGGGACAGGGGGCGAAAAACTGTTTTTT. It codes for CAWSVPGTGGEKLFF.

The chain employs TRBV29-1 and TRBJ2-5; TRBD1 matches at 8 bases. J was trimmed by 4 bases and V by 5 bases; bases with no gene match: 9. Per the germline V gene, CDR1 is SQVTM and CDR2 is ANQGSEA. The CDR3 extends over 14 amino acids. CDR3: CSVKVEDRVETQYF. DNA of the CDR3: TGCAGCGTTAAGGTGGAGGACAGGGTAGAGACCCAGTACTTC.

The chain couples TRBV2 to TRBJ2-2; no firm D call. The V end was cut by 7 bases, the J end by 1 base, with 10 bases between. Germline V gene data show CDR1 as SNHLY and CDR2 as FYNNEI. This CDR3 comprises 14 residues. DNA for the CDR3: TGTGCCAGCAATCCTAGTGGGAACACCGGGGAGCTGTTTTTT. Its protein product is CASNPSGNTGELFF.

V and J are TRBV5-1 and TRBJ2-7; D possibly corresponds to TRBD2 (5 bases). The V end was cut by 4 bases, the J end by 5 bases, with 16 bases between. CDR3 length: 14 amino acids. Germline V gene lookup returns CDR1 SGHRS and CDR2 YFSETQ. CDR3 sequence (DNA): TGCGCCAGCAGCGCCACCCTGCCCGGGGACGAGCAGTACTTC. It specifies CASSATLPGDEQYF.

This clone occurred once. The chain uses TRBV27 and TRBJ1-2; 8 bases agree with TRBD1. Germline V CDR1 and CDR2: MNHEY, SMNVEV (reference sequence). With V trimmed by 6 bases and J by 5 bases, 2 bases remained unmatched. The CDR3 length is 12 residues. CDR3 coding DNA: TGTGCCAGCAGAACAGGGGGATATGGCTACACCTTC. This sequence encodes CASRTGGYGYTF.

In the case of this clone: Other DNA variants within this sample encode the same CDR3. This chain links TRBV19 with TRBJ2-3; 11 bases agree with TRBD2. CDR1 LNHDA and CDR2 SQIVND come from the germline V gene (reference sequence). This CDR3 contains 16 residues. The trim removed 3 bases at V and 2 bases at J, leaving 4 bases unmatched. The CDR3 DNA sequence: TGTGCCAGTAGTATTCTAGCGGGAGGAGACACAGATACGCAGTATTTT. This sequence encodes CASSILAGGDTDTQYF.